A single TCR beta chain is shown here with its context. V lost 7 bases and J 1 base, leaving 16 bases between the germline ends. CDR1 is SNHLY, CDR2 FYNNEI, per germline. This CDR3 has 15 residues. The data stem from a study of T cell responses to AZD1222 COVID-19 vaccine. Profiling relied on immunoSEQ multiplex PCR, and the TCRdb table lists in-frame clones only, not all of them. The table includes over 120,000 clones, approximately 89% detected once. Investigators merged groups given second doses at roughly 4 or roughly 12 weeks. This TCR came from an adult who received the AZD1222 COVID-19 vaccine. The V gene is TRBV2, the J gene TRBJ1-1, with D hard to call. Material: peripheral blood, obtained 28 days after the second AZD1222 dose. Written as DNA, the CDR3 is TGTGCCAGCACCCCCGGGTGGCAGGAGAACACTGAAGCTTTCTTT. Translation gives CASTPGWQENTEAFF.